The rows below give T cell receptor beta chains drawn from one sample of a study of CD8+ T cells in alopecia areata. Assay used: immunoSEQ multiplex PCR; TCRdb lists only in-frame clones, some missing. The sample records 150,000 to 200,000 clones, roughly 66% being singletons. This sample comprised CD4+ T cells sorted from blood, obtained at week 24, from a patient treated with tofacitinib. The source is a human donor with alopecia areata. Each CDR3 is given with its conserved first and last residue.

j_gene	v_gene	CDR3aa
TRBJ1-2	TRBV30	CAWRTGWYGYTF
TRBJ1-6	TRBV7-2	CASRRTDGNSPLHF
TRBJ1-2	TRBV5-6	CASSPRTVPRRGYTF
TRBJ2-1	TRBV5-6	CASSLGWNEQFF
TRBJ1-2	TRBV14	CASSRDRGHGYTF
TRBJ1-5	TRBV5-6	CASSSRGYSNQPQHF
TRBJ2-2	TRBV5-1	CASRRAENTGELFF
TRBJ2-6	TRBV9	CASSPHTTGANVLTF
TRBJ2-5	TRBV15	CATSRDQGETQYF
TRBJ2-7	TRBV7-8	CASSTDRGLSYEQYF
-	TRBV23-1	CASRSGKGRRDQDEQYF
TRBJ1-2	TRBV30	CAWSVGVGIYGYTF
TRBJ1-5	TRBV19	CASTDTGGYQPQHF
TRBJ2-2	TRBV15	CATSRGPTGELFF
TRBJ2-3	TRBV7-2	CASSLTAGAGTDTQYF
TRBJ1-2	TRBV7-2	CASSLVSIGQPYGYTF
TRBJ2-3	TRBV29-1	CSVVGRNTDTQYF
TRBJ2-7	TRBV19	CASSYGDPTYEQYF
TRBJ1-1	TRBV14	CASSQDLNTEAFF
TRBJ2-2	TRBV9	CASSLNTGELFF
TRBJ2-5	TRBV5-1	CASRLGDRETQYF
TRBJ2-2	TRBV6-5	CASRLAHTGELFF
TRBJ2-6	TRBV7-2	CASSLRDTLSGANVLTF
TRBJ2-3	TRBV30	CAWRVRGSDSIGTDTQYF
TRBJ1-6	TRBV2	CASSEGRVDNSPLHF
TRBJ2-1	TRBV4-1	CASSQTPPGGQDVRQFF
TRBJ1-2	TRBV19	CASSIRGTEGYTF
TRBJ1-2	TRBV9	CASSAGQGASGYTF
TRBJ2-2	TRBV28	CASTSAGELFF
TRBJ1-5	TRBV25-1	CASSEGGSGNQPQHF
TRBJ2-1	TRBV30	CAWTVFGIYNEQFF
TRBJ2-1	TRBV30	CAWERRLSYNEQFF
TRBJ1-1	TRBV4-3	CASSQVGTEAFF
TRBJ2-5	TRBV19	CASSGDGQETQYF
TRBJ1-2	TRBV5-6	CASSRGSGYTF
TRBJ1-2	TRBV29-1	CSVGGGPGGGYTF
TRBJ2-7	TRBV5-1	CASSLDRGPYEQYF
TRBJ2-2	TRBV11-1	CASSFRRNTGELFF
TRBJ2-3	TRBV6-1	CASSETSGGATDTQYF
TRBJ2-7	TRBV30	CAWSPTVHEQYF
TRBJ2-1	TRBV4-3	CASSQVTSTNNEQFF
TRBJ2-3	TRBV25-1	CASSGQGVHIDTDTQYF
TRBJ1-1	TRBV7-2	CASSVRQGDTEAFF
TRBJ2-2	TRBV2	CASSGTSGSTGELFF
TRBJ2-2	TRBV30	CAWSAETRDTGELFF
TRBJ2-1	TRBV19	CASIASPGYNEQFF